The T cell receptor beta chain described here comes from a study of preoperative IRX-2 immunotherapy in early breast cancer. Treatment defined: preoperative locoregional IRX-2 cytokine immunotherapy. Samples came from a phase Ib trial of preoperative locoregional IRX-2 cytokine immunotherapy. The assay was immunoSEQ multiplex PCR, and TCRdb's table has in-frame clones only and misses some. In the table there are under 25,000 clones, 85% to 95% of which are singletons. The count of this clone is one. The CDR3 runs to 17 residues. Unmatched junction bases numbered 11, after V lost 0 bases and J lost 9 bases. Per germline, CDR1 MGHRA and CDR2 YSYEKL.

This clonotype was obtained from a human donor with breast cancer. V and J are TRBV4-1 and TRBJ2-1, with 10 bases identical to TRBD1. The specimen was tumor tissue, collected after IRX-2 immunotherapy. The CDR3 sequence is CASSQDPTGGRLGEQFF. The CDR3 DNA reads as TGCGCCAGCAGCCAAGACCCGACAGGGGGCCGTTTGGGTGAGCAGTTCTTC.